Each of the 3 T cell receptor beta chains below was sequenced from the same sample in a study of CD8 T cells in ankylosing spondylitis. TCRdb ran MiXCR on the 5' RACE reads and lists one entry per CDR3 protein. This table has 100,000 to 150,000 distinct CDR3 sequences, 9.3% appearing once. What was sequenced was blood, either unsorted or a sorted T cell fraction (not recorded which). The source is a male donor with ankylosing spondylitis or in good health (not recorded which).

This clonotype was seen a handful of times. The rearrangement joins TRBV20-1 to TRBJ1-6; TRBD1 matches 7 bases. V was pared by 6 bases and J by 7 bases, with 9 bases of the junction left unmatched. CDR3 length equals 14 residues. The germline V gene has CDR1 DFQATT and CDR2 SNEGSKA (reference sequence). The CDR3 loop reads CSAIRDSLNSPLHF. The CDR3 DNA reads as TGCAGTGCCATAAGGGACAGCCTGAATTCACCCCTCCACTTT.

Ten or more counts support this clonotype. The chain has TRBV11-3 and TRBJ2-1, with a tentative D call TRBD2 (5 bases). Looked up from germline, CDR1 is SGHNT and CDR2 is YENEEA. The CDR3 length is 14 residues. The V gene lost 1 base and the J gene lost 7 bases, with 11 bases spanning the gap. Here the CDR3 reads CASSLGFSGNEQFF. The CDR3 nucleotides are TGTGCCAGCAGCTTAGGTTTTTCGGGGAATGAGCAGTTCTTC. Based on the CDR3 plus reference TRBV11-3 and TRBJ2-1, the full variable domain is EAGVVQSPRYKIIEKKQPVAFWCNPISGHNTLYWYLQNLGQGPELLIRYENEEAVDDSQLPKDRFSAERLKGVDSTLKIQPAELGDSAVYLCASSLGFSGNEQFFGPGTRLTVL.

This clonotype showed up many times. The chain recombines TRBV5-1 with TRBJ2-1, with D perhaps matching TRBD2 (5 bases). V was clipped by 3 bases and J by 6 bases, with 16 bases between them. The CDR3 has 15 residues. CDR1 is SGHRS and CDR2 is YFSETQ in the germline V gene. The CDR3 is CASSSNRRPGNEQFF. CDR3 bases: TGCGCCAGCAGCTCCAATCGGAGGCCGGGCAATGAGCAGTTCTTC. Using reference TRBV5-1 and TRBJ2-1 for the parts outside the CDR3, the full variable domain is KAGVTQTPRYLIKTRGQQVTLSCSPISGHRSVSWYQQTPGQGLQFLFEYFSETQRNKGNFPGRFSGRQFSNSRSEMNVSTLELGDSALYLCASSSNRRPGNEQFFGPGTRLTVL.